The 9 T cell receptor beta chains listed next were all sequenced from one sample in a study of T cells in Graves' hyperthyroidism and ophthalmopathy. The investigators amplified TCR beta CDR3 regions from RNA transcripts. The HTBI primer set served for first-round RT-PCR of the TCR CDR3. TCRdb reanalysed the multiplex PCR reads using MiXCR and keeps one entry per CDR3 protein. The table shows a few hundred thousand distinct CDR3 sequences, with under 20% occurring only once. The sequenced sample was blood. The origin of the receptors is a woman under 30 with Graves' ophthalmopathy.

Of note for this clonotype: A clone one base away is much larger, so this may be a read error. The chain recombines TRBV27 with TRBJ2-2; D remains ambiguous. Germline V gene sequence: CDR1 MNHEY, CDR2 SMNVEV (reference sequence). The germline V and J ends were trimmed by 5 bases and 0 bases, with 4 bases remaining between them. The CDR3 is 13 residues long. CDR3 in amino acids: CASSGANTGELFF. The CDR3 DNA is TGTGCCAGCAGTGGGGCGAACACCGGGGAGCTGTTTTTT.

The chain carries TRBV29-1 and TRBJ1-1; D gene uncertain. CDR3 length equals 11 residues. CDR1 and CDR2 from the germline V gene are SQVTM and ANQGSEA. V lost 8 bases and J 8 bases, leaving 15 bases between the germline ends. The CDR3 is CSTHDKSEAFF. In nucleotides, the CDR3 is TGCAGCACCCACGACAAGAGCGAAGCTTTCTTT.

This chain joins TRBV2 and TRBJ1-2, with D possibly TRBD1 on 5 matching bases. CDR3 length: 15 residues. The ends were cut back, 3 bases at V and 7 bases at J, with 18 bases in the middle. CDR1 is SNHLY, CDR2 FYNNEI, per germline. The CDR3 region has the DNA TGTGCCAGCAGTGAGACCCAGGGTAACATTGGTGGCTACACCTTC. It codes for CASSETQGNIGGYTF.

The J gene is TRBJ2-1, the V gene TRBV27; D gene ambiguous. From germline, CDR1 is MNHEY and CDR2 SMNVEV (reference sequence). CDR3 length: 15 residues. V was cut by 5 bases and J by 4 bases, with 15 bases left in between. CDR3 residues: CASSPDRAPYNEQFF. In DNA, the CDR3 is TGTGCCAGCAGTCCCGACCGGGCACCATACAATGAGCAGTTCTTC.

This clonotype was seen many times. The rearrangement uses TRBV6-1 and TRBJ2-5; possibly TRBD2 for D (5 bases). CDR1 is MNHNS, CDR2 SASEGT, per germline. V lost 6 bases and J lost 2, with 16 bases in between. The CDR3 runs 15 residues. CDR3 in amino acids: CASRPTRGRQETQYF. The CDR3 DNA reads as TGTGCCAGCAGGCCCACTCGGGGTAGGCAAGAGACCCAGTACTTC.

The sample holds a few counts of this clonotype. The chain recombines TRBV15 with TRBJ2-1; no firm D call. Per germline, CDR1 LNHNV and CDR2 YYDKDF (reference sequence). This CDR3 has 15 amino acids. V dropped 0 bases and J dropped 4 bases, with 10 bases sitting between them. The CDR3 reads CATSREYSAYNEQFF. The CDR3 DNA is TGTGCCACCAGCAGAGAGTATTCTGCGTACAATGAGCAGTTCTTC.

This clonotype was seen many times. The chain combines TRBV7-2 with TRBJ2-1, with TRBD2 matching over 15 bases. After removal of 1 base from V and 7 bases from J, the junction contained 8 bases not matched to a gene. The CDR3 runs 18 residues. Germline V gene data show CDR1 as SGHTA and CDR2 as FQGNSA. In nucleotides, the CDR3 is TGTGCCAGCAGCTTAGAGGTTGGACTAGCGGGAGGGCTGAATGAGCAGTTCTTC. Translated, it gives CASSLEVGLAGGLNEQFF.

This chain joins TRBV19 and TRBJ2-2; the D is unclear. The CDR3 has 14 amino acids. Trimming cost V 2 bases and J 8 bases, with 12 bases left between them. Germline V gene data show CDR1 as LNHDA and CDR2 as SQIVND (reference sequence). The CDR3 loop reads CASSIPKRAGELFF. The CDR3 region has the DNA TGTGCCAGTAGTATACCCAAAAGGGCTGGGGAGCTGTTTTTT. Full variable domain (remainder filled in from reference TRBV19 and TRBJ2-2): DGGITQSPKYLFRKEGQNVTLSCEQNLNHDAMYWYRQDPGQGLRLIYYSQIVNDFQKGDIAEGYSVSREKKESFPLTVTSAQKNPTAFYLCASSIPKRAGELFFGEGSRLTVL.

A note on this clonotype: A much more abundant neighbour one base away suggests this may be a read error. The genes are TRBV5-1 and TRBJ1-2, with 11 nucleotides matching TRBD1. In germline, CDR1 is SGHRS, CDR2 YFSETQ. The length of the CDR3 is 17 residues. Written as DNA, the CDR3 is TGCGCCGGCAGTCGGACTCCGGGACAGGGGGGCACCTATGGCTACACCTTC. Protein sequence: CAGSRTPGQGGTYGYTF.